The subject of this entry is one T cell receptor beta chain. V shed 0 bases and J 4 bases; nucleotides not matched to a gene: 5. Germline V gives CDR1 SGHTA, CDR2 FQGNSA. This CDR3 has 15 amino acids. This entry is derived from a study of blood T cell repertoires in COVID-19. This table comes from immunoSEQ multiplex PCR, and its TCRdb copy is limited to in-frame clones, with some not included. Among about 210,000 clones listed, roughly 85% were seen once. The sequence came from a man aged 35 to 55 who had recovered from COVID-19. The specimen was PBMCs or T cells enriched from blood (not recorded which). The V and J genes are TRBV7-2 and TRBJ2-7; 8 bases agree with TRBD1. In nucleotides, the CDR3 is TGTGCCAGCAGCTTAGCCGGACAGGGTCTATACGAGCAGTACTTC. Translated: CASSLAGQGLYEQYF.